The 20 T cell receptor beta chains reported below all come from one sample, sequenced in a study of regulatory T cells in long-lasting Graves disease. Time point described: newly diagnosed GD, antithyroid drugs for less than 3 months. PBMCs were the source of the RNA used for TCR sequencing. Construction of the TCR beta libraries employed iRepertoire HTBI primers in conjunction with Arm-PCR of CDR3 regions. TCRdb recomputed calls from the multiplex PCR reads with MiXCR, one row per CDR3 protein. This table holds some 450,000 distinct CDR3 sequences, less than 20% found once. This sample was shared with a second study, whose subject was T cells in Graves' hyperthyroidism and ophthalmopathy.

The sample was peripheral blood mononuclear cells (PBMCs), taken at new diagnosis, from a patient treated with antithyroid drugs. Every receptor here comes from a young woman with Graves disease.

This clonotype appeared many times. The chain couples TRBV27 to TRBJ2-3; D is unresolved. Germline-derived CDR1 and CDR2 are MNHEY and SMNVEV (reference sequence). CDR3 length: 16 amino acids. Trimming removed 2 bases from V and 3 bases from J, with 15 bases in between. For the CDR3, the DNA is TGTGCCAGCAGTTTACGGAGCTGGATAGGGACAGATACGCAGTATTTT. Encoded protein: CASSLRSWIGTDTQYF.

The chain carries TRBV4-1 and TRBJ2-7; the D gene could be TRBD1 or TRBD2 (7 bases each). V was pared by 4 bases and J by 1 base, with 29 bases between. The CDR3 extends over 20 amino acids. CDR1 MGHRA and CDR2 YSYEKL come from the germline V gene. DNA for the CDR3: TGCGCCAGCAGCCGGGGGGGCCGGGACAGCACCCGACCTGATTCCTACGAGCAGTACTTC. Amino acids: CASSRGGRDSTRPDSYEQYF.

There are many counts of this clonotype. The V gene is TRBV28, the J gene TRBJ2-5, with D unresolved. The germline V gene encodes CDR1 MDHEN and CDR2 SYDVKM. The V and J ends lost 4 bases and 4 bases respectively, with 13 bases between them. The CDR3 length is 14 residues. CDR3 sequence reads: CASSSPGGRETQYF. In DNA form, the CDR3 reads TGTGCCAGCAGTTCCCCTGGCGGAAGAGAGACCCAGTACTTC.

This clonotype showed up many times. In DNA form, the CDR3 reads TGTGCCAGCAGCCCAGGGCCCTCTCGAGTCGCGGCGCAGTATTTT. It yields the protein CASSPGPSRVAAQYF. The chain links TRBV11-2 to TRBJ2-3; D is possibly TRBD1 (5 bases). The CDR3 runs 15 residues. Germline-derived CDR1 and CDR2 are SGHAT and FQNNGV. Trimming left V 5 bases short and J 10 bases short, with 22 bases between.

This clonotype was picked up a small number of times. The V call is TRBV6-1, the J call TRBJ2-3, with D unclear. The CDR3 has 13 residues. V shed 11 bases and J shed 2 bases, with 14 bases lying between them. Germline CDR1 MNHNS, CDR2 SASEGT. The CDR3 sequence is CARTYIPTDTQYF. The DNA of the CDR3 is TGTGCCCGCACGTACATCCCCACAGATACGCAGTATTTT.

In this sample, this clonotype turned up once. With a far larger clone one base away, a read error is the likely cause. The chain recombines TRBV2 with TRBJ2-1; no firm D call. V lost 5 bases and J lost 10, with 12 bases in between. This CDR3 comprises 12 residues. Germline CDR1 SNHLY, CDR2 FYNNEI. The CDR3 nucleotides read TGTGCCAGCAGTAGCCAGTCGGACGAGCAGTTCTTC. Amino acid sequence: CASSSQSDEQFF.

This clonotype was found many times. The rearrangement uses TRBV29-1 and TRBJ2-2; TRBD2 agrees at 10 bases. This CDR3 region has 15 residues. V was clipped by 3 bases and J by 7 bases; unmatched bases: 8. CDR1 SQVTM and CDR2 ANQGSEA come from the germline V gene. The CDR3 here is CSVDVLAGGLGELFF. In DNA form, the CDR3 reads TGCAGCGTTGATGTCTTAGCGGGAGGACTCGGGGAGCTGTTTTTT.

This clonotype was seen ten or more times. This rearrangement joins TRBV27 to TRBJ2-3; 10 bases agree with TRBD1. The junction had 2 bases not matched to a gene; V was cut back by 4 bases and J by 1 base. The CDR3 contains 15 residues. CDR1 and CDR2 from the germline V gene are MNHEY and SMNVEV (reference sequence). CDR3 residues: CASSWGTGGTDTQYF. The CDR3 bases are TGTGCCAGCAGTTGGGGGACAGGGGGCACAGATACGCAGTATTTT.

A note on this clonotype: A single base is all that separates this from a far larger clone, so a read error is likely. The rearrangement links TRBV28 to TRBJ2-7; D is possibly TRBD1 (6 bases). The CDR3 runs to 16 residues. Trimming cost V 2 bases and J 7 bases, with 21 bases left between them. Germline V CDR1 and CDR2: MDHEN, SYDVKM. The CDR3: CASSLPTGRSGHEQYF. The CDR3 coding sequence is TGTGCCAGCAGTTTACCGACAGGTCGTTCGGGTCATGAGCAGTACTTC.

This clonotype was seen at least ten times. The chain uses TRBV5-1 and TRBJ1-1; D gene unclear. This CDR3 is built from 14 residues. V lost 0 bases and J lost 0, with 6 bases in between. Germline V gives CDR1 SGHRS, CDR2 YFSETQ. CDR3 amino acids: CASSLGFLNTEAFF. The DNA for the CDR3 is TGCGCCAGCAGCTTGGGCTTCCTGAACACTGAAGCTTTCTTT.

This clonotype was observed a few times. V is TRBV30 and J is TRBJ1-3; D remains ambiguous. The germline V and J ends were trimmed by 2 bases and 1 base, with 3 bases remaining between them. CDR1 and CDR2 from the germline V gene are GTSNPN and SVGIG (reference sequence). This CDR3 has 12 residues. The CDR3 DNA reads TGTGCCTGGAGTAGGTCTGGAAACACCATATATTTT. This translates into CAWSRSGNTIYF.

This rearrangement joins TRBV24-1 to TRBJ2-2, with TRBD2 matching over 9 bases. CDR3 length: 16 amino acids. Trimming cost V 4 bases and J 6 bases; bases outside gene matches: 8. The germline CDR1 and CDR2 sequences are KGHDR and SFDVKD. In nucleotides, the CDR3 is TGTGCCACCAGTGACCCCAGCGGGAGGCCGGCCGGGGAGCTGTTTTTT. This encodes CATSDPSGRPAGELFF.

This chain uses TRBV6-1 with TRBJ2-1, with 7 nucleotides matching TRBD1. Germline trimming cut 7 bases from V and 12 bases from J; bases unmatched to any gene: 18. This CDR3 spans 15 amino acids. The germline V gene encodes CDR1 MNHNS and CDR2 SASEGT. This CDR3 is CASTTPLRRRDRQFF. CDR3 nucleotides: TGTGCCAGCACTACCCCTTTGCGGCGAAGGGACAGGCAGTTCTTC.

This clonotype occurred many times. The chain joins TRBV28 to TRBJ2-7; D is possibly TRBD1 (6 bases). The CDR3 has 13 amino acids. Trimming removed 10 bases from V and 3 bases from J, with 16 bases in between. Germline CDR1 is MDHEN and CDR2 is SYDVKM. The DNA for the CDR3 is TGTGCCACCATACAGGGCCATTTCTACGAGCAGTACTTC. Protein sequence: CATIQGHFYEQYF. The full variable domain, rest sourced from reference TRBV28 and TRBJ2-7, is DVKVTQSSRYLVKRTGEKVFLECVQDMDHENMFWYRQDPGLGLRLIYFSYDVKMKEKGDIPEGYSVSREKKERFSLILESASTNQTSMYLCATIQGHFYEQYFGPGTRLTVT.

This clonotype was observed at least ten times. The CDR3 DNA is TGTGCCAGCAGTTTATCGATAGGAGGGGATGGGTACGAGCAGTACTTC. This encodes CASSLSIGGDGYEQYF. The chain carries TRBV27 and TRBJ2-7; the D gene is possibly TRBD2 (6 bases). The CDR3 loop spans 16 amino acids. Trimming pared 0 bases from V and 4 bases from J, leaving 16 bases between. In germline, CDR1 is MNHEY, CDR2 SMNVEV (reference sequence).

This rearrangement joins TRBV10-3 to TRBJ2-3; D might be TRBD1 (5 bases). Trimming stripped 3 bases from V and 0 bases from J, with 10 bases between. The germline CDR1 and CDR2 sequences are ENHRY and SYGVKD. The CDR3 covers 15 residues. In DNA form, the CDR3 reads TGTGCCATCAGTGACCAGGGTGGGAGCACAGATACGCAGTATTTT. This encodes CAISDQGGSTDTQYF.

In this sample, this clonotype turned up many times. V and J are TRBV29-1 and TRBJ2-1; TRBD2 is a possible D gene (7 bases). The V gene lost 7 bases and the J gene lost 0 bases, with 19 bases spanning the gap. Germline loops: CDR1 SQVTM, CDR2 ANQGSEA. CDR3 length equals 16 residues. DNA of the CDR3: TGCAGCGGAGGGGGTCTAGGCGGGAGCTCCTACAATGAGCAGTTCTTC. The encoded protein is CSGGGLGGSSYNEQFF.

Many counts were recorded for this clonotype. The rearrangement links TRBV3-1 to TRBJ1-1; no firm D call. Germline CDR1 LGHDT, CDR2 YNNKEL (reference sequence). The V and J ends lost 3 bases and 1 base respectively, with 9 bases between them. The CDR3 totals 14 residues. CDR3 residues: CASSHLGENTEAFF. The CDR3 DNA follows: TGTGCCAGCAGCCACCTCGGGGAGAACACTGAAGCTTTCTTT.

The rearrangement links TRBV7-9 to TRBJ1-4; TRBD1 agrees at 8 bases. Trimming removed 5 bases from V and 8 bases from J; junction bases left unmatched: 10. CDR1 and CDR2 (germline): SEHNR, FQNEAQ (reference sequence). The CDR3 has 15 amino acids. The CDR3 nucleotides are TGTGCCAGCAGCGCCAGGGGGCGCCGAGAGGAAAAACTGTTTTTT. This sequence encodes CASSARGRREEKLFF.

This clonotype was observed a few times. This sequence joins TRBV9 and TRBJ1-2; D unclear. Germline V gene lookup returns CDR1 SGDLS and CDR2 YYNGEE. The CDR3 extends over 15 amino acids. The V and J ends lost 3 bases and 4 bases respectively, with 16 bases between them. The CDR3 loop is CASSGRSSPPYGYTF. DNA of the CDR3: TGTGCCAGCAGCGGGCGGTCATCCCCCCCCTATGGCTACACCTTC. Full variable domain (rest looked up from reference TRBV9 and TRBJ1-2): DSGVTQTPKHLITATGQRVTLRCSPRSGDLSVYWYQQSLDQGLQFLIQYYNGEERAKGNILERFSAQQFPDLHSELNLSSLELGDSALYFCASSGRSSPPYGYTFGSGTRLTVV.